The next 21 T cell receptor beta chains were all read from a single sample in a study of blood T cell repertoires in COVID-19. Here immunoSEQ multiplex PCR was the method, and the copy in TCRdb shows in-frame clones only, minus some. Here the sample spans tens of thousands of clones, approximately 86% being singletons. Sequencing was done on a sample of peripheral blood. These receptors all come from a human donor in a cohort sampled during active COVID-19.

The CDR3 DNA reads as TGTGCCAGCAGCTACGGGACAGCCTACGAGCAGTACTTC. Protein: CASSYGTAYEQYF. This chain connects TRBV7-2 to TRBJ2-7; TRBD1 matches at 7 bases. The V gene's germline CDR1 is SGHTA and CDR2 FQGNSA. The CDR3 consists of 13 residues. J lost 2 bases, V lost 4 bases, and 2 bases had no gene match. Full variable domain (missing parts from reference TRBV7-2 and TRBJ2-7): GAGVSQSPSNKVTEKGKDVELRCDPISGHTALYWYRQSLGQGLEFLIYFQGNSAPDKSGLPSDRFSAERTGGSVSTLTIQRTQQEDSAVYLCASSYGTAYEQYFGPGTRLTVT.

The gene calls are TRBV6-5 and TRBJ2-2; D is unclear. The V end was cut by 0 bases, the J end by 1 base, with 3 bases between. CDR3 length equals 14 residues. The germline V gene has CDR1 MNHEY and CDR2 SVGAGI. The CDR3 bases are TGTGCCAGCAGTTACTCGAGGAACACCGGGGAGCTGTTTTTT. Its protein product is CASSYSRNTGELFF.

DNA for the CDR3: TGTGCCAGCAGCCGACAGGGGGGGACGAACGAGCAGTACTTC. Residues: CASSRQGGTNEQYF. This rearrangement joins TRBV5-4 to TRBJ2-7, with TRBD1 matching 9 bases. Germline assignment: CDR1 SGHNT and CDR2 YYREEE (reference sequence). The CDR3 is 14 residues long. With 4 bases clipped from V and 5 bases from J, the junction kept 7 bases outside the gene matches. Filled out from reference TRBV5-4 and TRBJ2-7, the complete variable domain reads ETGVTQSPTHLIKTRGQQVTLRCSSQSGHNTVSWYQQALGQGPQFIFQYYREEENGRGNFPPRFSGLQFPNYSSELNVNALELDDSALYLCASSRQGGTNEQYFGPGTRLTVT.

J is TRBJ2-3 and V is TRBV29-1, with D unclear. The CDR3 loop spans 14 amino acids. With 5 bases removed from V and 5 bases from J, the gap between germline ends came to 17 bases. The germline CDR1 and CDR2 sequences are SQVTM and ANQGSEA. The CDR3 bases are TGCAGCGTTAACCCCCTAGGTGTTGTAGATACGCAGTATTTT. Translating it yields CSVNPLGVVDTQYF.

J is TRBJ1-2 and V is TRBV28, with TRBD1 matching over 8 bases. J gave up 4 bases and V 4 bases, and 8 bases lay outside the gene matches. Germline CDR1 and CDR2: MDHEN and SYDVKM. This CDR3 spans 15 amino acids. CDR3 sequence (DNA): TGTGCCAGCAGTTACCCGGGACAGGCCCTCTATGGCTACACCTTC. This translates into CASSYPGQALYGYTF.

The DNA for the CDR3 is TGTGCCAGTAGTATAGCTGCGCGGGTCATTGGAATGGGAGCTTTCTTT. Translation: CASSIAARVIGMGAFF. The genes are TRBV19 and TRBJ1-1, with D unresolved. Germline CDR1 and CDR2: LNHDA and SQIVND (reference sequence). The CDR3 has 16 amino acids. Trimming pared 1 base from V and 10 bases from J, leaving 22 bases between.

The chain couples TRBV6-5 to TRBJ2-5; weak D call: TRBD2 (7 bases). The germline V gene encodes CDR1 MNHEY and CDR2 SVGAGI. This CDR3 is 13 amino acids long. With 6 bases removed from V and 5 bases from J, the gap between germline ends came to 13 bases. The chain's CDR3 is CASRRGGHETQYF. In DNA, the CDR3 is TGTGCCAGCAGAAGGGGGGGCCATGAGACCCAGTACTTC.

The chain couples TRBV5-5 to TRBJ1-3; no firm D call. This CDR3 comprises 17 residues. Trimming pared 1 base from V and 0 bases from J, leaving 14 bases between. The germline gives CDR1 SGHKS, CDR2 YYEKEE (reference sequence). CDR3 in amino acids: CASSLRGVRDSGNTIYF. The CDR3 bases are TGTGCCAGCAGCTTGCGTGGTGTCCGGGACTCTGGAAACACCATATATTTT. Combining the CDR3 with reference TRBV5-5 and TRBJ1-3 gives the whole variable domain DAGVTQSPTHLIKTRGQQVTLRCSPISGHKSVSWYQQVLGQGPQFIFQYYEKEERGRGNFPDRFSARQFPNYSSELNVNALLLGDSALYLCASSLRGVRDSGNTIYFGEGSWLTVV.

The rearrangement uses TRBV9 and TRBJ2-3; 13 positions match TRBD2. V was clipped by 2 bases and J by 0 bases; unmatched bases: 6. CDR1 SGDLS and CDR2 YYNGEE come from the germline V gene. The CDR3 has 18 residues. Here the CDR3 reads CASSVGLAGDASTDTQYF. CDR3 sequence (DNA): TGTGCCAGCAGCGTCGGACTAGCGGGGGATGCGAGCACAGATACGCAGTATTTT.

This sequence joins TRBV27 and TRBJ1-1, with 8 bases lining up with TRBD1. Germline CDR1 reads MNHEY; CDR2 reads SMNVEV (reference sequence). V lost 3 bases and J lost 5; bases outside the gene matches: 11. The CDR3 is 16 residues long. The CDR3 nucleotides read TGTGCCAGCAGTTTCCGGACAGGGCTAAGGGGTACTGAAGCTTTCTTT. Amino acid sequence: CASSFRTGLRGTEAFF.

This clone was picked up one time. A junction boundary mismatches the germline segment, possibly from a read error. This chain links TRBV6-5 with TRBJ1-2; 7 bases line up with TRBD1. CDR1 and CDR2 from the germline V gene are MNHEY and SVGAGI. The length of the CDR3 is 14 residues. The CDR3 is CASSRLRGNSGYTF. CDR3 DNA sequence: TGTGCCAGCAGTCGTCTCAGGGGGAACTCTGGCTACACCTTC.

V is TRBV7-9 and J is TRBJ2-1; possibly TRBD1 for D (7 bases). Trimming stripped 4 bases from V and 3 bases from J, with 13 bases between. Germline lookup yields CDR1 SEHNR and CDR2 FQNEAQ (reference sequence). CDR3 length: 15 amino acids. The CDR3 is CASSYDREDYNEQFF. CDR3 nucleotide sequence: TGTGCCAGCAGCTACGACAGGGAGGACTACAATGAGCAGTTCTTC.

The chain joins TRBV23-1 to TRBJ1-1, with unresolved D. TRBV23-1 is flagged as an ORF with uncertain function. The CDR3 is 15 residues long. V gave up 5 bases and J gave up 0 bases, with 13 bases separating them. CDR3 sequence (DNA): TGCGCCAGCAGTAAAACGGGGATGTTGAACACTGAAGCTTTCTTT. Translation gives CASSKTGMLNTEAFF.

This clone came up a few times. The V gene is TRBV28, the J gene TRBJ1-3; no clear D. The CDR3 is 15 residues long. Trimming removed 3 bases from V and 2 bases from J, with 11 bases in between. In germline, CDR1 is MDHEN, CDR2 SYDVKM. CDR3 nucleotides: TGTGCCAGCAGTTTCCCCCTAGGTACTGGAAACACCATATATTTT. Amino acid sequence: CASSFPLGTGNTIYF.

V is TRBV30 and J is TRBJ2-1; 9 positions match TRBD1. The CDR3 loop spans 15 amino acids. Germline values: CDR1 GTSNPN, CDR2 SVGIG (reference sequence). After removal of 1 base from V and 7 bases from J, the junction contained 8 bases not matched to a gene. The CDR3 is CAWSASGTGNNEQFF. Written as DNA, the CDR3 is TGTGCCTGGAGTGCTTCCGGGACAGGGAATAATGAGCAGTTCTTC.

For the CDR3, the DNA is TGTGCCAGCAGTCAAGACAGGGGCGGGAACGAGCAGTACTTC. The encoded protein is CASSQDRGGNEQYF. The rearrangement uses TRBV2 and TRBJ2-7, with 8 bases that match TRBD1. CDR1 is SNHLY, CDR2 FYNNEI, per germline. The CDR3 runs to 14 residues. V was clipped by 5 bases and J by 5 bases; unmatched bases: 8.

This chain joins TRBV5-1 and TRBJ1-2; D ambiguous. CDR3 length: 13 amino acids. The V gene's germline CDR1 is SGHRS and CDR2 YFSETQ. The V gene lost 5 bases and the J gene lost 2 bases, with 10 bases spanning the gap. The CDR3 region is CASRPGLNYGYTF. The DNA for the CDR3 is TGCGCCAGCAGGCCGGGTTTAAACTATGGCTACACCTTC.

The CDR3: CASSQEATGGETQYF. Here the CDR3 DNA reads TGCGCCAGCAGCCAAGAGGCTACAGGGGGGGAGACCCAGTACTTC. The chain combines TRBV4-1 with TRBJ2-5; TRBD1 aligns across 8 bases. Per germline, CDR1 MGHRA and CDR2 YSYEKL. Unmatched junction bases numbered 5, after V lost 0 bases and J lost 5 bases. The CDR3 has 15 residues.

V usage is TRBV3-1 (or the pseudogene TRBV3-2) and J usage is TRBJ2-5, with D possibly TRBD1 on 5 matching bases. Germline V lookup: CDR1 LGHDT, CDR2 YNNKEL (reference sequence). V was pared by 1 base and J by 4 bases, with 10 bases between. The CDR3 is 14 amino acids. As DNA, the CDR3 is TGTGCCAGCAGCCAAGCCGGTAGGGGAGAGACCCAGTACTTC. Translation: CASSQAGRGETQYF.

This sequence joins TRBV7-9 and TRBJ1-1; tentatively, D is TRBD1 (6 bases). From germline, CDR1 is SEHNR and CDR2 FQNEAQ (reference sequence). This CDR3 contains 15 residues. The ends were cut back, 1 base at V and 4 bases at J, with 13 bases in the middle. The CDR3 spells CASSLVVGAPTEAFF. DNA for the CDR3: TGTGCCAGCAGCTTAGTTGTGGGGGCGCCCACTGAAGCTTTCTTT.

This rearrangement joins TRBV3-1 (or the pseudogene TRBV3-2) to TRBJ1-6; 9 bases align to TRBD1. V was pared by 4 bases and J by 10 bases, with 5 bases of the junction left unmatched. Germline V lookup: CDR1 LGHDT, CDR2 YNNKEL (reference sequence). This CDR3 has 14 amino acids. CDR3 protein: CASSPGTGSSPLHF. The CDR3 DNA is TGTGCCAGCAGCCCCGGGACAGGGTCCTCACCCCTCCACTTT.